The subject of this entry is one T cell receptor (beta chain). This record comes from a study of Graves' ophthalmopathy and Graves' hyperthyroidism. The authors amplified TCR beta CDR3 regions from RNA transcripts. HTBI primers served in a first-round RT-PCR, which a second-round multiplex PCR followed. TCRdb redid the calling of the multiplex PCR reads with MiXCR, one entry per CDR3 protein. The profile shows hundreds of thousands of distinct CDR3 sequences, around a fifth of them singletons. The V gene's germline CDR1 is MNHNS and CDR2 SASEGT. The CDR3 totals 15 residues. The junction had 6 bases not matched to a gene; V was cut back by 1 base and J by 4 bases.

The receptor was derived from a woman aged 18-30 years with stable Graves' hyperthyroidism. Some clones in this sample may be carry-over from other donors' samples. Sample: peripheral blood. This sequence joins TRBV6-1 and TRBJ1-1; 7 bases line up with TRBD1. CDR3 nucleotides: TGTGCCAGCAGTGAAGAGGGGGCGGGGACCACTGAAGCTTTCTTT. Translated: CASSEEGAGTTEAFF.